This entry lists 12 T cell receptor beta chains sequenced from one sample in a study of blood T cell repertoires in COVID-19. Method: immunoSEQ multiplex PCR; TCRdb's copy keeps in-frame clones and lacks some. This table has 250,000 to 300,000 clones, 65% to 85% appearing once. The source material was peripheral blood. These receptors all come from an elderly man with acute or convalescent COVID-19.

This chain uses TRBV24-1 with TRBJ2-1, with 11 bases matching TRBD1. Germline assignment: CDR1 KGHDR and CDR2 SFDVKD. This CDR3 has 19 residues. Trimming took 4 bases from V and 0 from J; bases not matched to a gene: 10. The CDR3 loop reads CATSDPGQGAGSSYNEQFF. DNA for the CDR3: TGTGCCACCAGTGACCCTGGACAGGGGGCGGGTAGCTCCTACAATGAGCAGTTCTTC.

This clone was detected only once. The V call is TRBV27, the J call TRBJ2-7; TRBD2 agrees at 10 bases. Germline trimming cut 8 bases from V and 2 bases from J; bases unmatched to any gene: 9. Looked up from germline, CDR1 is MNHEY and CDR2 is SMNVEV (reference sequence). This CDR3 has 15 amino acids. The CDR3 here is CASASKGLATYEQYF. The CDR3 DNA is TGTGCCAGCGCCTCAAAGGGACTAGCGACCTACGAGCAGTACTTC.

This clone has a handful of counts. The chain joins TRBV28 to TRBJ2-7; 7 bases agree with TRBD2. The CDR3 totals 13 residues. Germline CDR1 is MDHEN and CDR2 is SYDVKM. The J segment lost 2 bases and the V segment lost 5 bases, leaving 3 bases of the junction unmatched. CDR3 bases: TGTGCCAGCAGTCTAACTAGCGCCTACGAGCAGTACTTC. Translated: CASSLTSAYEQYF.

The chain is built from TRBV3-1 (or the pseudogene TRBV3-2) and TRBJ1-1; unclear D gene. Trimming shortened V by 5 bases and J by 1 base, and 11 bases separated the two germline ends. This CDR3 comprises 14 residues. Germline V gives CDR1 LGHDT, CDR2 YNNKEL (reference sequence). CDR3 coding DNA: TGTGCCAGCAGCGCTCATACAGAGAACACTGAAGCTTTCTTT. Protein sequence: CASSAHTENTEAFF.

This chain joins TRBV5-1 and TRBJ2-5, with TRBD1 identical over 7 bases. The CDR3 extends over 15 amino acids. The J segment lost 4 bases and the V segment lost 3 bases, leaving 9 bases of the junction unmatched. CDR1 is SGHRS and CDR2 is YFSETQ in the germline V gene. The CDR3 bases are TGCGCCAGCAGCTCCGGGACAGCCTATGGAGAGACCCAGTACTTC. It codes for CASSSGTAYGETQYF.

V gene TRBV7-3 combines with J gene TRBJ1-2, with TRBD1 matching over 8 bases. CDR1 SGHTA and CDR2 FQGTGA come from the germline V gene. The CDR3 is 13 amino acids. The ends lost 5 bases at V and 6 bases at J; junction bases unmatched: 5. The CDR3 loop is CASSNPTGDGYTF. DNA of the CDR3: TGTGCCAGCAGCAACCCGACAGGGGATGGCTACACCTTC.

The chain employs TRBV4-2 and TRBJ2-5; 8 bases agree with TRBD1. Trimming cost V 1 base and J 7 bases; bases outside gene matches: 5. The CDR3 has 14 residues. Per germline, CDR1 LGHNA and CDR2 YNFKEQ. CDR3 sequence (DNA): TGTGCCAGCAGCCAAGTTGGACAGGGAGGGACCCAGTACTTC. Amino acid sequence: CASSQVGQGGTQYF.

The chain couples TRBV11-3 to TRBJ2-1, with 12 nucleotides matching TRBD1. Trimming cost V 5 bases and J 8 bases; bases outside gene matches: 7. The CDR3 is 15 residues long. The germline V gene encodes CDR1 SGHNT and CDR2 YENEEA. CDR3 DNA sequence: TGTGCCAGCAGCCTCGCCGGGACAGGGGGCTATGAGCAGTTCTTC. Translation gives CASSLAGTGGYEQFF.

J is TRBJ2-2 and V is TRBV24-1; 9 bases match TRBD1. The germline V gene encodes CDR1 KGHDR and CDR2 SFDVKD. There are 15 residues in the CDR3. Germline trimming cut 7 bases from V and 1 base from J; bases unmatched to any gene: 3. The chain's CDR3 is CATSSDRGNTGELFF. DNA of the CDR3: TGTGCCACCAGCTCGGACAGGGGGAACACCGGGGAGCTGTTTTTT.

This chain joins TRBV3-1 (or the pseudogene TRBV3-2) and TRBJ2-2, with TRBD1 as a possible D gene (5 bases). Germline-derived CDR1 and CDR2 are LGHDT and YNNKEL (reference sequence). Trimming cost V 4 bases and J 4 bases, with 13 bases left between them. The CDR3 loop spans 15 amino acids. The CDR3 DNA sequence: TGTGCCAGCAGCCTTTCAGGGATGGGCACCGGGGAGCTGTTTTTT. It specifies CASSLSGMGTGELFF.

The DNA for the CDR3 is TGTGCCAGCAGTGAAAGTATACTAGCTCCCCGCAATGAGCAGTTCTTC. Its protein is CASSESILAPRNEQFF. The chain joins TRBV6-1 to TRBJ2-1, with D possibly matching TRBD2 (6 bases). This CDR3 is 16 amino acids long. Germline V CDR1 and CDR2: MNHNS, SASEGT. V was clipped by 2 bases and J by 6 bases, with 17 bases between them.

This sequence joins TRBV3-1 (or the pseudogene TRBV3-2) and TRBJ2-5, with 8 bases identical to TRBD2. J lost 5 bases, V lost 4 bases, and 9 bases had no gene match. Looked up from germline, CDR1 is LGHDT and CDR2 is YNNKEL (reference sequence). CDR3 size: 15 residues. CDR3 sequence: CASSPNGRAGETQYF. CDR3 in DNA: TGTGCCAGCAGCCCGAACGGGAGGGCAGGGGAGACCCAGTACTTC.